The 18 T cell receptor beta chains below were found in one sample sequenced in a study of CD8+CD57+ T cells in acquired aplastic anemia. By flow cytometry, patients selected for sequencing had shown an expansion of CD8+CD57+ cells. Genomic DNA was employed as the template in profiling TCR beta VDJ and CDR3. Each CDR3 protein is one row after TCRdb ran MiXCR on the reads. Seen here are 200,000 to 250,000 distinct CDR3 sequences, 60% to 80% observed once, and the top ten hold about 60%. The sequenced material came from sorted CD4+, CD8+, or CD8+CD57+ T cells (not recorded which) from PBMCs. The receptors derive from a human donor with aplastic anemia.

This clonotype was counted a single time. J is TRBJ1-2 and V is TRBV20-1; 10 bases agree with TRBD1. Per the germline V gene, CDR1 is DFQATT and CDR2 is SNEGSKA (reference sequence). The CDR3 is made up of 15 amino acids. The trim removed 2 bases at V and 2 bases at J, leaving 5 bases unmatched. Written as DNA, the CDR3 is TGCAGTGCTAGACATATGGGACAGGGGAACTATGGCTACACCTTC. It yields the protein CSARHMGQGNYGYTF.

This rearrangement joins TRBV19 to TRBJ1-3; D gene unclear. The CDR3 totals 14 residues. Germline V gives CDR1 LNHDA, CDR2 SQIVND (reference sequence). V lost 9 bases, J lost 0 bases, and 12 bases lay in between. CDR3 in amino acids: CASALRHSGNTIYF. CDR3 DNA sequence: TGTGCCAGCGCCCTCCGTCACTCTGGAAACACCATATATTTT.

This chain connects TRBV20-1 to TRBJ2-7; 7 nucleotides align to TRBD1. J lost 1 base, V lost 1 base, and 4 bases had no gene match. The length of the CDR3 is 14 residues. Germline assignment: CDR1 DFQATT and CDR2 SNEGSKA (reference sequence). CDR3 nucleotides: TGCAGTGCTAGAGCGGGCAGGGGGTCCTACGAGCAGTACTTC. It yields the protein CSARAGRGSYEQYF.

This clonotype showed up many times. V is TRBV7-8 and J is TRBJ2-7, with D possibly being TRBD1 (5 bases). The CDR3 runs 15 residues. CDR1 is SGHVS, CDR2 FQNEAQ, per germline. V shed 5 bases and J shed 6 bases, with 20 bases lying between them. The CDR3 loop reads CASSPGGFQGGEQYF. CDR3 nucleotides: TGTGCCAGCAGCCCCGGTGGGTTCCAGGGTGGCGAGCAGTACTTC.

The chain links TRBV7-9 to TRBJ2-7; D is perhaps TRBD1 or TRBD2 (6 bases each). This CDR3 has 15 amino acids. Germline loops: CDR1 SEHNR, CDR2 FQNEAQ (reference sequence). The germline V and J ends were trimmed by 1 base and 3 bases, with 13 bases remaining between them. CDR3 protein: CASSLGGARLYEQYF. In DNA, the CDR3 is TGTGCCAGCAGCTTAGGGGGGGCCCGCCTCTACGAGCAGTACTTC.

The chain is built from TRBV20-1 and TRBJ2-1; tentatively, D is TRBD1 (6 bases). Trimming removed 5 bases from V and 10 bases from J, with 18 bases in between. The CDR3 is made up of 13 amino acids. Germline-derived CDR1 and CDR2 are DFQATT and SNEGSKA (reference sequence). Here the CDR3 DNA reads TGCAGTGCTCCGGACAGTTTATTATCCGAGCAGTTCTTC. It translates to CSAPDSLLSEQFF.

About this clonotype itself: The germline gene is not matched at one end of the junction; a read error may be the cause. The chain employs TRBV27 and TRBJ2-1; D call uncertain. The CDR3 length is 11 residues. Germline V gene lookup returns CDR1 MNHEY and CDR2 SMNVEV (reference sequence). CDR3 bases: TGTGCTAGCAGTTCCACCCTCGATTGGTTCTTC. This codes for CASSSTLDWFF.

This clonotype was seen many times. The CDR3 bases are TGCGCCAGCAGCTTGGTGTCAGGGATTGCGGGCGGGGAGCTGTTTTTT. It codes for CASSLVSGIAGGELFF. This rearrangement joins TRBV5-1 to TRBJ2-2; perhaps D is TRBD1 or TRBD2 (5 bases each). Deletions cut 0 bases from V and 7 bases from J, with 16 bases between. From germline, CDR1 is SGHRS and CDR2 YFSETQ. The CDR3 consists of 16 residues.

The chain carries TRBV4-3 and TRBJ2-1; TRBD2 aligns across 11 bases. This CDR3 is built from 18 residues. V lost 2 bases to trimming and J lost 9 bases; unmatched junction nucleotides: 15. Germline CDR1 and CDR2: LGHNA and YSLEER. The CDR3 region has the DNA TGCGCCAGCAGCCAAATAGGACAGGGTAGCGGGAGGGCCGGTGAGCAGTTCTTC. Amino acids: CASSQIGQGSGRAGEQFF.

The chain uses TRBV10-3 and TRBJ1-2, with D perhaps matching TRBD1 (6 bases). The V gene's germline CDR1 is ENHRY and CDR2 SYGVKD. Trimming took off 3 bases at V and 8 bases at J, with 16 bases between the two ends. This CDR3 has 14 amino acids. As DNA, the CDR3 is TGTGCCATCAGTGACTTTACGGGGGCGGGGGGCTACACCTTC. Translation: CAISDFTGAGGYTF.

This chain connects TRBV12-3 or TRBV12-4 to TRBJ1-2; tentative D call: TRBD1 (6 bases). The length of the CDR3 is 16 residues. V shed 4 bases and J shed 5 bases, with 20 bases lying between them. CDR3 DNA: TGTGCCAGCAGTTCAACAGGGACGGCTGTATATTATGGCTACACCTTC. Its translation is CASSSTGTAVYYGYTF.

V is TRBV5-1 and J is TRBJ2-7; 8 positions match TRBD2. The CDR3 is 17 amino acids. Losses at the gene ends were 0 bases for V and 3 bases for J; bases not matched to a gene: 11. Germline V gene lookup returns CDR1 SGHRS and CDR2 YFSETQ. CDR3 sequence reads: CASSLEVGAGAYYEQYF. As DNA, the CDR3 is TGCGCCAGCAGCTTGGAGGTGGGAGCGGGAGCCTACTACGAGCAGTACTTC.

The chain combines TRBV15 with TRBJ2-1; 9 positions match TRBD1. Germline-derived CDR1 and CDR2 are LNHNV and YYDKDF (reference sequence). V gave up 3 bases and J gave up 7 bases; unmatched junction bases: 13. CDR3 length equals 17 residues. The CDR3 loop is CATSSSGSGQGLNEQFF. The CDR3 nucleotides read TGTGCCACCAGCAGTTCGGGGTCTGGACAGGGGTTGAATGAGCAGTTCTTC.

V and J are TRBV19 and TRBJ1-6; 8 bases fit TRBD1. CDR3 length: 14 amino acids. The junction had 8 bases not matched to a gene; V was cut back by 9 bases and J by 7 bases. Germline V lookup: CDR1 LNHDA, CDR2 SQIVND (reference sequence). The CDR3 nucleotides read TGTGCCAGCAAACAGGGGGTCGAGAATTCACCCCTCCACTTT. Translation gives CASKQGVENSPLHF.

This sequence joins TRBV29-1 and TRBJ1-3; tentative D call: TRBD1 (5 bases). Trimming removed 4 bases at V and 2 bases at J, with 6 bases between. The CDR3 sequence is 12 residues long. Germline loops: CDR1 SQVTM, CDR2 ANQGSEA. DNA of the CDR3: TGCAGCGTTGCGGGGGCTGGAAACACCATATATTTT. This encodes CSVAGAGNTIYF.

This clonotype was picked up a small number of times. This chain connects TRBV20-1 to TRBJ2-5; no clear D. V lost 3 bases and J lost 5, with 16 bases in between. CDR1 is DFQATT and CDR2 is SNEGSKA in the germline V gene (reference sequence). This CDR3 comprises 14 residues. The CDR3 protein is CSASPVGIGETQYF. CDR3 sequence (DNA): TGCAGTGCTAGCCCCGTGGGTATTGGGGAGACCCAGTACTTC.

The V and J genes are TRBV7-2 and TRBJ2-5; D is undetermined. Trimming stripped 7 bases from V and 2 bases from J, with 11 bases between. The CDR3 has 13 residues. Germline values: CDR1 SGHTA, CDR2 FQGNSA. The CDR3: CASTNTGQETQYF. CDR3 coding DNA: TGTGCCAGCACCAACACTGGACAAGAGACCCAGTACTTC.

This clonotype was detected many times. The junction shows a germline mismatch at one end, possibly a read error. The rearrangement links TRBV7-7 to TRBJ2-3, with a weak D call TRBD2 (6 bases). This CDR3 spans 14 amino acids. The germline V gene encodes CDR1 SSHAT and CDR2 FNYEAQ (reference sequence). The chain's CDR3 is CASSLAENTDTQYF. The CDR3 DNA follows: TGTGCTAGCAGCTTAGCGGAGAACACAGATACGCAGTATTTT.